Below, one TCR beta chain is given with its context. As yet, its antigen is unknown. The data stem from a study of cytomegalovirus exposure and HLA in healthy donors. Points from the study as a whole: Prior analysis indicated that the majority of TCR beta V segments exhibited productivity approximately 87% or approximately 30% of the time. Reports indicated that the classifier achieved high specificity and sensitivity in diagnosing cytomegalovirus status. For most subjects, TCR beta sequences were reported to predict HLA-A and HLA-B alleles with accuracy. Later on, an analysis tied under 20,000 TCR beta sequences to HLA alleles at 0.05 false discovery rate.

Amplification used 60 Vbeta primers and 13 Jbeta primers. The table came from immunoSEQ multiplex PCR; TCRdb's copy has only in-frame clones and leaves some out. This sample has about 180,000 clones; 60% to 85% occur once, and the top ten carry under 7.5%. The source material was PBMCs. The origin of this receptor is a middle-aged man in good health and CMV-seronegative.

The CDR3 spells CASSLPGQGTNEQFF. CDR3 coding DNA: TGTGCCAGCAGCCTCCCAGGACAGGGGACGAATGAGCAGTTCTTC. The chain combines TRBV5-6 with TRBJ2-1; 9 positions agree with TRBD1. Germline loops: CDR1 SGHDT, CDR2 YYEEEE. J gave up 7 bases and V 4 bases, and 9 bases lay outside the gene matches. The length of the CDR3 is 15 residues.